Reported below is one T cell receptor (beta chain). Its antigen is currently unknown. UMIs and sample barcodes were carried by the TCR alpha and TCR beta cDNA libraries that 5'RACE produced using constant-segment primers. TCRdb redid the calling of the 5' RACE reads with MiXCR, one entry per CDR3 protein. This table holds about 360,000 distinct CDR3 sequences, around 13% found once. The data were taken from a study of T-cell memory formation after mild COVID-19. Trimming pared 8 bases from V and 0 bases from J, leaving 14 bases between. Germline CDR1 is MNHNS and CDR2 is SASEGT. This CDR3 is 14 amino acids long. General study findings and limits: Memory sampled before infection contained some responding clones, suggesting cross-reactive memory joined. Researchers could not confirm that second-wave clones peaking on day 37 targeted SARS-CoV-2. Most CD4+ clones that shrank were in CM and EM, while CD8+ ones turned up in EMRA.

The sequencing sample was made of PBMCs or a T cell subset sorted from them (not recorded which). The TCR originated in a man aged 18 to 29 who had mild COVID-19 (a few samples of this study predate the infection). Cell type and time point are not known. V and J are TRBV6-1 and TRBJ2-7; D uncertain. CDR3 protein: CASEVGYLSYEQYV. In DNA form, the CDR3 reads TGTGCCAGCGAGGTTGGGTACCTCTCCTACGAGCAGTACGTC.